The clone carrying this T cell receptor beta chain has ten or more counts. These data are taken from a study of blood T cells in healthy people across ages. Investigators took around 10 milliliters of peripheral blood from every donor. This CDR3 comprises 19 residues. The germline V gene encodes CDR1 LGHDT and CDR2 YNNKEL (reference sequence). After removal of 4 bases from V and 0 bases from J, the junction contained 12 bases not matched to a gene. A sample-barcoded 5' primer and a J-beta primer mix were used in a second PCR of about 7 to 12 cycles. Each CDR3 protein gets one entry after TCRdb re-called the 5' RACE reads with MiXCR. The table records roughly 1.5 million distinct CDR3 sequences, about 42% of them present only once.

The sample consisted of blood. The chain links TRBV3-1 to TRBJ2-1, with TRBD2 matching over 10 bases. This TCR was recovered from a woman younger than 35 in good health. The CDR3 is CASSREGSGGTSSYNEQFF. The DNA for the CDR3 is TGTGCCAGCAGCCGAGAAGGTAGCGGGGGGACCAGCTCCTACAATGAGCAGTTCTTC.